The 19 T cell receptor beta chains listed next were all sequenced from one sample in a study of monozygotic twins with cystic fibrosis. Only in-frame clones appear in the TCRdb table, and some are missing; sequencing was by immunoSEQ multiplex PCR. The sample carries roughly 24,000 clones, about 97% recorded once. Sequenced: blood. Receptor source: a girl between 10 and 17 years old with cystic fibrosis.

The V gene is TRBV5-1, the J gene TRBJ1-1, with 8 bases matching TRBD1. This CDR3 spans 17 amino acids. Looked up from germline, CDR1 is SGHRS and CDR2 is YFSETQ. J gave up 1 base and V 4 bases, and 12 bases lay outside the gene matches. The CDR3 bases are TGCGCCAGCAGCCTGCGAGGAACCGGGACAGGGAACACTGAAGCTTTCTTT. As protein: CASSLRGTGTGNTEAFF.

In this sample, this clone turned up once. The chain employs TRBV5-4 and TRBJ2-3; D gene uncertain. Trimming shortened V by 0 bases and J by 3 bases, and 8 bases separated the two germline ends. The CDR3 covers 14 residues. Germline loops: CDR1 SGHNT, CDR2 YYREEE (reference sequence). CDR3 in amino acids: CASSLGAKTDTQYF. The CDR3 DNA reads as TGTGCCAGCAGCTTGGGGGCGAAGACAGATACGCAGTATTTT.

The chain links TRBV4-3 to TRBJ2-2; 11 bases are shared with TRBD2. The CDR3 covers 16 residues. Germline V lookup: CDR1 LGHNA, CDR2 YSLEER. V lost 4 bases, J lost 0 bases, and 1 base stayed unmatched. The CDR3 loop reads CASSLAGGANTGELFF. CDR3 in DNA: TGCGCCAGCAGCCTAGCGGGAGGGGCGAACACCGGGGAGCTGTTTTTT.

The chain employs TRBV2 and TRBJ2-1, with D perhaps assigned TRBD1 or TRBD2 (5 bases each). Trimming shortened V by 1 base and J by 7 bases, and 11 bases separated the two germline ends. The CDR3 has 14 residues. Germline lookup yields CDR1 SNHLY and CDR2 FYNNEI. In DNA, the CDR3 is TGTGCCAGCAGTGAAGTCCGAGAGGGGAATGAGCAGTTCTTC. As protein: CASSEVREGNEQFF.

This CDR3 reads CASRGSSGSYEQYV. CDR3 DNA sequence: TGCGCCAGCAGGGGGTCTAGCGGGAGCTACGAGCAGTACGTC. This rearrangement joins TRBV4-3 to TRBJ2-7; TRBD2 matches 10 bases. V was clipped by 6 bases and J by 3 bases; unmatched bases: 5. The V gene's germline CDR1 is LGHNA and CDR2 YSLEER. This CDR3 comprises 14 residues.

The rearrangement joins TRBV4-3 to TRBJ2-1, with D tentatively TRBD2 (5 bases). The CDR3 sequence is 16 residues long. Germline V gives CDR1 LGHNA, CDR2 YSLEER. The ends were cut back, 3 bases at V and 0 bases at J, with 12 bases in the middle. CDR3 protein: CASSQDVRGSYNEQFF. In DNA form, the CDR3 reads TGCGCCAGCAGCCAGGACGTTCGGGGCTCCTACAATGAGCAGTTCTTC.

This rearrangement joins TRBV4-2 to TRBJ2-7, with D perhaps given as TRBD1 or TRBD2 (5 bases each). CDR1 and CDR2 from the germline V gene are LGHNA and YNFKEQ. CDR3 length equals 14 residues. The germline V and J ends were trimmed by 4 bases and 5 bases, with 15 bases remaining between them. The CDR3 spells CASSRGEGSDEQYF. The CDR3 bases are TGTGCCAGCAGCCGGGGTGAGGGGTCTGACGAGCAGTACTTC.

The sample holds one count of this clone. The CDR3 spells CASSQDGLAGAREQFF. The CDR3 DNA sequence: TGCGCCAGCAGCCAAGATGGACTAGCGGGAGCCCGGGAGCAGTTCTTC. J is TRBJ2-1 and V is TRBV4-3; 13 bases agree with TRBD2. J was trimmed by 10 bases and V by 0 bases; bases with no gene match: 6. Germline V lookup: CDR1 LGHNA, CDR2 YSLEER. The CDR3 totals 16 residues.

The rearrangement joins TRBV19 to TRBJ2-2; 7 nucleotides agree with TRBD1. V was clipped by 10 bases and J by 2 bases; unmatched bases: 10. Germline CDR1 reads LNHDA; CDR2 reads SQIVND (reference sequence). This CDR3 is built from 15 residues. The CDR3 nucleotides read TGTGCCACCACAAAGGGGGCTATCAACACCGGGGAGCTGTTTTTT. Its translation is CATTKGAINTGELFF. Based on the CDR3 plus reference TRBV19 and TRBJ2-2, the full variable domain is DGGITQSPKYLFRKEGQNVTLSCEQNLNHDAMYWYRQDPGQGLRLIYYSQIVNDFQKGDIAEGYSVSREKKESFPLTVTSAQKNPTAFYLCATTKGAINTGELFFGEGSRLTVL.

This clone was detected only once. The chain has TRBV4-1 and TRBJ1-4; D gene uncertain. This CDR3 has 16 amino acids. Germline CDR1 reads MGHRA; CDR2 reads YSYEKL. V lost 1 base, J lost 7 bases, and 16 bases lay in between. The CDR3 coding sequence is TGCGCCAGCAGCCAAGGAAGGTTGGGGTTATCTGAAAAACTGTTTTTT. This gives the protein CASSQGRLGLSEKLFF.

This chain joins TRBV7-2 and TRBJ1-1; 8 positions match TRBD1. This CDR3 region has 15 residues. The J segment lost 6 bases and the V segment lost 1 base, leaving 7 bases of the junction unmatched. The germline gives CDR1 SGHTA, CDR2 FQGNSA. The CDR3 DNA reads TGTGCCAGCAGCTTAGACAGGGGGGGGACACCTGAAGCTTTCTTT. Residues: CASSLDRGGTPEAFF. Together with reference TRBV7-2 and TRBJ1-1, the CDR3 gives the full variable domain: GAGVSQSPSNKVTEKGKDVELRCDPISGHTALYWYRQSLGQGLEFLIYFQGNSAPDKSGLPSDRFSAERTGGSVSTLTIQRTQQEDSAVYLCASSLDRGGTPEAFFGQGTRLTVV.

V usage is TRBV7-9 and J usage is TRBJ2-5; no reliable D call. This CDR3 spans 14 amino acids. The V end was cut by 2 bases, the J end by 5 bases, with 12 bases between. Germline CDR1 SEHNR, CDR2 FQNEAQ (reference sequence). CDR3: CASSLLAGYETQYF. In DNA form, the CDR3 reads TGTGCCAGCAGCTTATTGGCTGGGTACGAGACCCAGTACTTC.

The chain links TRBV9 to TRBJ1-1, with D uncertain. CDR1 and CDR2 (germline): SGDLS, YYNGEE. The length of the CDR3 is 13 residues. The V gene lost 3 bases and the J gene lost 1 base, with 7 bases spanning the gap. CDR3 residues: CASSARWNTEAFF. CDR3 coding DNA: TGTGCCAGCAGCGCCCGTTGGAACACTGAAGCTTTCTTT. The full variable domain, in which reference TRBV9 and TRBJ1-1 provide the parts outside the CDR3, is DSGVTQTPKHLITATGQRVTLRCSPRSGDLSVYWYQQSLDQGLQFLIQYYNGEERAKGNILERFSAQQFPDLHSELNLSSLELGDSALYFCASSARWNTEAFFGQGTRLTVV.

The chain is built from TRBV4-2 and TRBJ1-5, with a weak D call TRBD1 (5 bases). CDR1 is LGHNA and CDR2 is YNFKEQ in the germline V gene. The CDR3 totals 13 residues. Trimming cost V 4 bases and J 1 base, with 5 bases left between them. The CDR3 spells CASSRDSNQPQHF. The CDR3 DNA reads TGTGCCAGCAGCCGGGACAGCAATCAGCCCCAGCATTTT.

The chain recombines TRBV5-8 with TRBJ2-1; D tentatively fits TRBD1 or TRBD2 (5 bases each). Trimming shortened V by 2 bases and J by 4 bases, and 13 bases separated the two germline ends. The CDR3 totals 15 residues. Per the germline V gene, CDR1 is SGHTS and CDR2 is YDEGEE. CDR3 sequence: CASSFRGGSYNEQFF. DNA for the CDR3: TGTGCCAGCAGCTTTCGGGGCGGATCATACAATGAGCAGTTCTTC. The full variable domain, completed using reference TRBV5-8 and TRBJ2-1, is EAGVTQSPTHLIKTRGQQATLRCSPISGHTSVYWYQQALGLGLQFLLWYDEGEERNRGNFPPRFSGRQFPNYSSELNVNALELEDSALYLCASSFRGGSYNEQFFGPGTRLTVL.

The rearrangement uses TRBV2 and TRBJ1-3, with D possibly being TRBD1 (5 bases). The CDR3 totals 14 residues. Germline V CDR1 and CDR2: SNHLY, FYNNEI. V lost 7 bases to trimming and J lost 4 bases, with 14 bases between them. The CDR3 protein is CASMGQGAGNTIYF. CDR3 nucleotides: TGTGCCAGCATGGGGCAGGGAGCCGGAAACACCATATATTTT.

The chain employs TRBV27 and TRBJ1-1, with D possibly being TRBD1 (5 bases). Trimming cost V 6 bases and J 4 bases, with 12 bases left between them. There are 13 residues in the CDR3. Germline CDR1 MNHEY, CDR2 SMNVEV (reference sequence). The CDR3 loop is CASSPGRGTEAFF. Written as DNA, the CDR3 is TGTGCCAGCAGCCCCGGGAGGGGCACTGAAGCTTTCTTT.

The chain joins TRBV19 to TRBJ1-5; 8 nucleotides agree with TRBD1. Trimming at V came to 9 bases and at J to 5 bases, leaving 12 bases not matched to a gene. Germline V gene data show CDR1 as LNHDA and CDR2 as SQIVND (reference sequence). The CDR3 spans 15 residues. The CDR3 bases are TGTGCCAGCGAAAACGGACAGGGTATACATCAGCCCCAGCATTTT. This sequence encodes CASENGQGIHQPQHF.

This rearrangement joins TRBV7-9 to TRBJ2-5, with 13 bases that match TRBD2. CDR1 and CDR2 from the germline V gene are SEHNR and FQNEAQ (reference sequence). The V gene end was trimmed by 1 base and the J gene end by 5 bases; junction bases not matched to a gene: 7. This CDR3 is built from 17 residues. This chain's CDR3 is CASSLEPGLAGMETQYF. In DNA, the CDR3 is TGTGCCAGCAGCTTAGAGCCGGGACTAGCGGGAATGGAGACCCAGTACTTC.